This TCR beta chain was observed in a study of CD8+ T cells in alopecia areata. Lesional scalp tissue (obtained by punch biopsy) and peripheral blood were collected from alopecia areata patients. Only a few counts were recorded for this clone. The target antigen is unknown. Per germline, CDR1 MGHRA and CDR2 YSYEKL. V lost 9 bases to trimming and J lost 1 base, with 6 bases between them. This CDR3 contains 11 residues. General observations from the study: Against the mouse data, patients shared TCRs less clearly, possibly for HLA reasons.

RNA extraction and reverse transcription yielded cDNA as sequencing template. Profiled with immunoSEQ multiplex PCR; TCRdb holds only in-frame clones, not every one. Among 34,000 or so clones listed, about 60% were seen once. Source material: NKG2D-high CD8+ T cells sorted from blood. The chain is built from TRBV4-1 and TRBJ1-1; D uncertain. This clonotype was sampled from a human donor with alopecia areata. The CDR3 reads CASARNTEAFF. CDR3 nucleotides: TGCGCCAGTGCGAGGAACACTGAAGCTTTCTTT.